Listed below are T cell receptor beta chains from one sample, sequenced in a study of cytomegalovirus exposure and HLA in healthy donors. TCRdb's copy holds only in-frame clones and misses some; the assay was immunoSEQ multiplex PCR. The table has about 130,000 clones, 73% seen once. Sequenced: PBMCs. The receptor set was obtained from a man in his 60s in good health and CMV-seropositive. The CDR3 runs from the conserved cysteine through the conserved F or W. D genes are given only for firm matches. The size entry is marked missing in some rows and otherwise reads once, few, many or a size class.

>-|TRBJ2-7|TRBV7-9|-
CSSSSRGGGSSEQYF
TGTTCCAGCAGCTCCCGTGGCGGGGGCTCCAGCGAGCAGTACTTC
>-|TRBJ2-1|TRBV4-2|-
CASSQVRGGPNEQFF
TGTGCCAGCAGCCAAGTCCGCGGCGGCCCCAATGAGCAGTTCTTC
>TRBD1|TRBJ1-1|TRBV18|-
CASSSTGGSDTEAFF
TGTGCCAGCTCATCAACAGGGGGCTCGGACACTGAAGCTTTCTTT
>TRBD1|TRBJ1-6|TRBV4-1|-
CASSQGQGSSNSPLHF
TGCGCCAGCAGCCAAGGACAGGGGAGTAGTAATTCACCCCTCCACTTT
>-|TRBJ1-4|TRBV28|once
CASSRVPNEKLFF
TGTGCCAGCAGTCGAGTGCCTAATGAAAAACTGTTTTTT
>TRBD2|TRBJ2-3|TRBV5-4|-
CASSPERGRADTQYF
TGTGCCAGCAGCCCCGAGCGGGGGAGGGCAGATACGCAGTATTTT
>-|TRBJ2-5|TRBV19|-
CASSIRQETQYF
TGTGCCAGTAGTATCCGGCAAGAGACCCAGTACTTC
>-|TRBJ2-7|TRBV5-1|-
CASRYDWTGEQYF
TGCGCCAGCAGATACGACTGGACGGGGGAGCAGTACTTC
>TRBD1|TRBJ2-3|TRBV7-9|-
CASSRTGLAGDTQYF
TGTGCCAGCAGCAGGACAGGGCTGGCGGGAGATACGCAGTATTTT
>TRBD2|TRBJ2-7|TRBV7-8|-
CASSMTSGPSYEQYF
TGTGCCAGCAGCATGACTAGCGGGCCATCCTACGAGCAGTACTTC
>-|TRBJ1-1|TRBV5-1|-
CASSLTVSNTEAFF
TGCGCCAGCAGCTTGACAGTATCGAACACTGAAGCTTTCTTT
>-|TRBJ1-2|TRBV28|-
CASSSRGRGYGYTF
TGTGCCAGCAGTTCCAGGGGCCGTGGCTATGGCTACACCTTC
>TRBD1|TRBJ2-7|TRBV7-2|-
CASSTRTGGGEQYF
TGTGCCAGCAGCACACGAACAGGGGGCGGCGAGCAGTACTTC
>-|TRBJ2-1|TRBV10-1|-
CASSDSSSYNEQFF
TGCGCCAGCAGTGATAGTAGCTCCTACAATGAGCAGTTCTTC
>-|TRBJ2-3|TRBV7-2|few
CASSAPLGRTDTQYF
TGTGCCAGCAGCGCCCCACTAGGCCGCACAGATACGCAGTATTTT
>TRBD1|TRBJ1-4|TRBV5-1|-
CASSPGGTNEKLFF
TGCGCCAGCAGCCCAGGGGGAACTAATGAAAAACTGTTTTTT